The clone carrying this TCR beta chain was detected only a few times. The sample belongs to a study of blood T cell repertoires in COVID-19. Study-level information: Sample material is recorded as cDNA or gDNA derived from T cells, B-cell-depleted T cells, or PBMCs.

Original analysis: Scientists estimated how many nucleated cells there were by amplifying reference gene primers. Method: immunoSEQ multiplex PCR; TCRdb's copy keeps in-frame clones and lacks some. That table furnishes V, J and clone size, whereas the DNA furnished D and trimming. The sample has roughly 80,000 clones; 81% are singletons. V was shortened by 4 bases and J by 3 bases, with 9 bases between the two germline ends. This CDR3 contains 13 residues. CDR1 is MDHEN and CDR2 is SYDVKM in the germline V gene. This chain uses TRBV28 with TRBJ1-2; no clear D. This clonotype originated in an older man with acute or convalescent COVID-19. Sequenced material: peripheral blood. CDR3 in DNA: TGTGCCAGCAGTTCCCCCGAGTACTATGGCTACACCTTC. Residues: CASSSPEYYGYTF.